The source of this T cell receptor (beta chain) is a study of T cells after yellow fever vaccination. Across the whole study: The fractions with low cell numbers were processed using SMART-Seq v4 Ultra Low Input. Study-wide results and limits: Faster peaking, at day 5 versus 15, marked a secondary response that was weaker.

With respect to this clonotype: The target antigen is unknown.

5'RACE template switching produced TCR cDNA carrying a universal primer site and UMIs. TCRdb independently ran MiXCR on the 5' RACE reads; one entry per CDR3 protein. The repertoire consists of some 220,000 distinct CDR3 sequences, with 2.5% to 3.5% occurring once and the leading ten covering roughly 3%. Sequenced material: CD4+ T cells sorted from PBMCs, taken 10 days after the yellow fever booster vaccination. This sequence originates from a young man who received the YFV17D yellow fever vaccine.

The CDR3: CASSVETNSPLHF. CDR3 bases: TGTGCCAGCAGCGTAGAAACAAATTCACCCCTCCACTTT. The chain is built from TRBV9 and TRBJ1-6; D remains unclear. V was pared by 0 bases and J by 7 bases, with 5 bases between. The CDR3 runs 13 residues. Germline-derived CDR1 and CDR2 are SGDLS and YYNGEE.